These 10 T cell receptor beta chains originate from one sample sequenced in a study of CD8 T cells in ankylosing spondylitis. TCRdb passed the 5' RACE reads through MiXCR, listing each CDR3 protein once. The profile shows 130,000 or so distinct CDR3 sequences, around 10% of them singletons. Material: blood, either unsorted or a sorted T cell fraction (not recorded which). Source of these receptors: a female donor with ankylosing spondylitis or in good health (not recorded which).

In this sample, this clonotype turned up a few times. V is TRBV6-4 and J is TRBJ1-6; D is ambiguous. The CDR3 runs to 14 residues. Trimming removed 2 bases from V and 3 bases from J, with 5 bases in between. Germline V gives CDR1 MRHNA, CDR2 SNTAGT. DNA of the CDR3: TGTGCCAGCAGTGACAGTCTCTATAATTCACCCCTCCACTTT. Its translation is CASSDSLYNSPLHF.

At least ten counts were recorded for this clonotype. The CDR3 DNA sequence: TGTGCCAGCAGCTTAGAAAGGGGTTTGAATCAGCCCCAGCATTTT. It codes for CASSLERGLNQPQHF. The chain has TRBV7-2 and TRBJ1-5; D may be TRBD1 (5 bases). Germline assignment: CDR1 SGHTA and CDR2 FQGNSA. V was clipped by 1 base and J by 4 bases, with 11 bases between them. CDR3 length equals 15 residues.

This clonotype was recorded at least ten times. The chain uses TRBV5-5 and TRBJ2-3, with a tentative D call TRBD2 (5 bases). Trimming took 0 bases from V and 4 from J, leaving 12 bases between them. The CDR3 is 15 residues long. Germline V lookup: CDR1 SGHKS, CDR2 YYEKEE (reference sequence). The CDR3 is CASSLGETNPDTQYF. Written as DNA, the CDR3 is TGTGCCAGCAGCTTGGGAGAGACTAACCCAGATACGCAGTATTTT.

This clonotype was picked up a small number of times. The rearrangement joins TRBV28 to TRBJ2-1; D unclear. V was shortened by 7 bases and J by 2 bases, with 9 bases between the two germline ends. The germline V gene has CDR1 MDHEN and CDR2 SYDVKM. The CDR3 totals 13 residues. The CDR3 loop is CASIGYPYNEQFF. CDR3 bases: TGTGCCAGCATAGGCTACCCCTACAATGAGCAGTTCTTC.

In its sample, this clonotype was seen many times. The V gene is TRBV5-5, the J gene TRBJ2-1, with D perhaps matching TRBD2 (6 bases). The CDR3 contains 14 residues. V was trimmed by 1 base and J by 9 bases, leaving 14 bases between them. Germline V CDR1 and CDR2: SGHKS, YYEKEE (reference sequence). This chain's CDR3 is CASSLSTGGLEQFF. The DNA of the CDR3 is TGTGCCAGCAGCTTGTCCACCGGGGGTCTTGAGCAGTTCTTC.

This clonotype has at least ten counts. In DNA, the CDR3 is TGTGCCAGCAGCTTAGCGCATGGGAACACTGAAGCTTTCTTT. As protein: CASSLAHGNTEAFF. The chain carries TRBV7-6 and TRBJ1-1, with D unclear. Trimming took off 0 bases at V and 1 base at J, with 6 bases between the two ends. This CDR3 spans 14 amino acids. CDR1 and CDR2 (germline): SGHVS, FNYEAQ.

This clonotype rates as medium-sized. The rearrangement uses TRBV29-1 and TRBJ2-6; 9 bases map to TRBD1. The germline V gene has CDR1 SQVTM and CDR2 ANQGSEA. The CDR3 sequence is 18 residues long. J was trimmed by 0 bases and V by 7 bases; bases with no gene match: 13. As DNA, the CDR3 is TGCAGCGCCCTCGACTCCGGGACAGGGCCCTCTGGGGCCAACGTCCTGACTTTC. Translation: CSALDSGTGPSGANVLTF.

In regard to this clonotype: It may be a read error: a sequence one base away is much more abundant. The chain is built from TRBV7-9 and TRBJ2-5, with D possibly being TRBD1 or TRBD2 (5 bases each). CDR3 length equals 13 residues. The germline V gene has CDR1 SEHNR and CDR2 FQNEAQ (reference sequence). The CDR3 region has the DNA TGTGCCAGCAGCTGGGACCTCCAAGAGACCCAGTCCTTC. Translation: CASSWDLQETQSF. Using reference TRBV7-9 and TRBJ2-5 for the parts outside the CDR3, the full variable domain is DTGVSQNPRHKITKRGQNVTFRCDPISEHNRLYWYRQTLGQGPEFLTYFQNEAQLEKSRLLSDRFSAERPKGSFSTLEIQRTEQGDSAMYLCASSWDLQETQSFGPGTRLLVL.

In this sample, this clonotype turned up a few times. V and J are TRBV6-1 and TRBJ1-1; no firm D call. The CDR3 consists of 11 residues. V lost 7 bases, J lost 4 bases, and 7 bases lay in between. Germline CDR1 and CDR2: MNHNS and SASEGT. CDR3 nucleotide sequence: TGTGCCAGCACCACCAGCACTGAAGCTTTCTTT. The encoded protein is CASTTSTEAFF.

This clonotype was seen repeatedly, ten times or more. This chain uses TRBV2 with TRBJ2-3; 8 bases align to TRBD2. The V segment lost 4 bases and the J segment 3 bases; nucleotides outside the gene matches: 6. Looked up from germline, CDR1 is SNHLY and CDR2 is FYNNEI. This CDR3 comprises 15 residues. The CDR3 region has the DNA TGTGCCAGCAGTGGCCCGGGGGGGCCGACAGATACGCAGTATTTT. This translates into CASSGPGGPTDTQYF.